These 20 T cell receptor beta chains were sequenced from one sample in a study of blood T cell repertoires in COVID-19. Sequencing was performed with immunoSEQ multiplex PCR; in TCRdb, only in-frame clones are kept and a portion is missing. The sample carries about 120,000 clones, about 87% recorded once. The sequenced sample was peripheral blood. The origin of the receptors is a woman between 45 and 60 years old with acute or convalescent COVID-19.

The chain recombines TRBV5-1 with TRBJ1-3; no definite D call. The CDR3 has 14 amino acids. The germline V gene encodes CDR1 SGHRS and CDR2 YFSETQ. Between the trimmed V and J ends, which lost 4 bases and 0 bases, there was a span of 8 bases. CDR3 coding DNA: TGCGCCAGCAGCATCCAGATCTCTGGAAACACCATATATTTT. It codes for CASSIQISGNTIYF.

The rearrangement links TRBV21-1 to TRBJ2-3; the D call of TRBD2 is as the table states it, not checked on the DNA. TRBV21-1 is assigned pseudogene status. This CDR3 is 16 amino acids long. The chain's CDR3 is CASTPGGLHLTDTQYF. The DNA for the CDR3 is TGTGCCAGCACCCCGGGGGGGCTTCACCTCACAGATACGCAGTATTTT.

The CDR3 here is CASSYGEQGPYGYTF. DNA for the CDR3: TGTGCCAGCAGTTACGGTGAACAGGGGCCTTATGGCTACACCTTC. The rearrangement uses TRBV6-5 and TRBJ1-2, with 7 bases identical to TRBD1. The germline gives CDR1 MNHEY, CDR2 SVGAGI. Unmatched junction bases numbered 8, after V lost 2 bases and J lost 5 bases. The CDR3 spans 15 residues.

CDR3 nucleotide sequence: TGTGCCATCAGTGAGGCTGGACAGGGCACAGATACGCAGTATTTT. It is translated as CAISEAGQGTDTQYF. J is TRBJ2-3 and V is TRBV10-3; 7 nucleotides agree with TRBD1. This CDR3 contains 15 residues. With V trimmed by 2 bases and J by 1 base, 3 bases remained unmatched. Germline-derived CDR1 and CDR2 are ENHRY and SYGVKD.

This chain connects TRBV6-5 to TRBJ1-6; no reliable D call. The CDR3 runs to 16 residues. V was clipped by 0 bases and J by 7 bases, with 13 bases between them. CDR1 MNHEY and CDR2 SVGAGI come from the germline V gene. The DNA of the CDR3 is TGTGCCAGCAGTTACTCCGGGGATTCGTGGAATTCACCCCTCCACTTT. Translated: CASSYSGDSWNSPLHF.

The rearrangement links TRBV7-9 to TRBJ2-7; D is unclear. CDR3 size: 14 residues. Germline CDR1 and CDR2: SEHNR and FQNEAQ (reference sequence). The V end lost 2 bases, the J end lost 3 bases, and 11 bases lay between the germline ends. This chain's CDR3 is CASSLLERRYEQYF. The CDR3 coding sequence is TGTGCCAGCAGCTTATTGGAGAGGCGCTACGAGCAGTACTTC.

The J gene is TRBJ2-7, the V gene TRBV18; 9 positions agree with TRBD2. Germline-derived CDR1 and CDR2 are KGHSH and LQKENI. The CDR3 loop spans 14 amino acids. Trimming at V came to 6 bases and at J to 3 bases, leaving 6 bases not matched to a gene. CDR3 sequence (DNA): TGTGCCAGCTCTATAGCGGGAGCCGACTACGAGCAGTACTTC. This codes for CASSIAGADYEQYF.

The chain carries TRBV5-1 and TRBJ1-1; 11 bases are shared with TRBD1. CDR1 is SGHRS, CDR2 YFSETQ, per germline. V lost 2 bases and J lost 5; bases outside the gene matches: 11. CDR3 length: 17 amino acids. This chain's CDR3 is CASSFGTGGRLGTEAFF. The CDR3 coding sequence is TGCGCCAGCAGCTTTGGGACAGGGGGGCGTCTCGGGACTGAAGCTTTCTTT.

This clone was picked up one time. The gene calls are TRBV7-2 and TRBJ2-3, with D possibly matching TRBD2 (5 bases). The germline gives CDR1 SGHTA, CDR2 FQGNSA. The V and J ends lost 6 bases and 6 bases respectively, with 13 bases between them. The CDR3 is 13 residues long. The CDR3 nucleotides read TGTGCCAGCAGGCTACTCCCTAGCGATACGCAGTATTTT. Its protein product is CASRLLPSDTQYF.

V gene TRBV7-2 combines with J gene TRBJ2-7; tentative D call: TRBD1 (6 bases). The CDR3 is 16 residues long. V lost 6 bases and J 3 bases, leaving 21 bases between the germline ends. Looked up from germline, CDR1 is SGHTA and CDR2 is FQGNSA. CDR3 amino acids: CASSPTVGGLIYEQYF. As DNA, the CDR3 is TGTGCCAGCAGTCCTACGGTTGGGGGCCTCATCTACGAGCAGTACTTC.

The chain is built from TRBV15 and TRBJ2-7; 8 nucleotides agree with TRBD2. With 2 bases clipped from V and 0 bases from J, the junction kept 3 bases outside the gene matches. The CDR3 contains 15 residues. CDR1 LNHNV and CDR2 YYDKDF come from the germline V gene (reference sequence). CDR3 coding DNA: TGTGCCACCAGCAGAATAAGCGGGAGCTCCTACGAGCAGTACTTC. This encodes CATSRISGSSYEQYF.

The chain recombines TRBV23-1 with TRBJ2-7; D not resolved. TRBV23-1 is annotated as an ORF whose role is uncertain. With 3 bases removed from V and 3 bases from J, the gap between germline ends came to 9 bases. The CDR3 runs to 13 residues. The CDR3 region is CASSQGPGYEQYF. The CDR3 DNA reads as TGCGCCAGCAGTCAGGGTCCGGGCTACGAGCAGTACTTC.

This clone was recorded once. This chain joins TRBV9 and TRBJ2-3; maybe TRBD2 (5 bases). This CDR3 comprises 14 residues. Germline CDR1 reads SGDLS; CDR2 reads YYNGEE. V was shortened by 0 bases and J by 2 bases, with 7 bases between the two germline ends. The CDR3 reads CASSVGGFTDTQYF. CDR3 nucleotide sequence: TGTGCCAGCAGCGTAGGAGGGTTCACAGATACGCAGTATTTT.

CDR3 coding DNA: TGTGCCAGCAGAAGGTTGGAGGGCAGCAATCAGCCCCAGCATTTT. It encodes CASRRLEGSNQPQHF. The chain uses TRBV6-5 and TRBJ1-5; no firm D call. Trimming removed 6 bases at V and 1 base at J, with 13 bases between. Per germline, CDR1 MNHEY and CDR2 SVGAGI. This CDR3 spans 15 amino acids.

This chain links TRBV6-4 with TRBJ1-3; 8 nucleotides match TRBD1. J lost 5 bases, V lost 2 bases, and 14 bases had no gene match. CDR3 length: 18 amino acids. Germline lookup yields CDR1 MRHNA and CDR2 SNTAGT. For the CDR3, the DNA is TGTGCCAGCAGTGACCCTTTCGACAGGGGTGGGTTCAGAAACACCATATATTTT. It codes for CASSDPFDRGGFRNTIYF.

The genes are TRBV6-5 and TRBJ1-5; tentatively, D is TRBD1 (6 bases). Germline assignment: CDR1 MNHEY and CDR2 SVGAGI. Trimming removed 4 bases at V and 3 bases at J, with 10 bases between. The CDR3 has 14 amino acids. This CDR3 is CASSSGQFNQPQHF. CDR3 DNA: TGTGCCAGCAGTTCGGGACAATTCAATCAGCCCCAGCATTTT.

The CDR3: CASSQGTGRDNQPQHF. CDR3 sequence (DNA): TGTGCCAGTAGTCAGGGGACAGGGCGGGACAATCAGCCCCAGCATTTT. The rearrangement links TRBV19 to TRBJ1-5, with 9 bases matching TRBD1. The germline V gene encodes CDR1 LNHDA and CDR2 SQIVND (reference sequence). With 5 bases clipped from V and 3 bases from J, the junction kept 8 bases outside the gene matches. The CDR3 consists of 16 residues.

The gene calls are TRBV30 and TRBJ2-3, with 11 bases identical to TRBD2. V lost 1 base and J lost 5; bases outside the gene matches: 5. The CDR3 consists of 15 residues. From germline, CDR1 is GTSNPN and CDR2 SVGIG (reference sequence). The CDR3 loop reads CAWSGLAGGRDTQYF. Written as DNA, the CDR3 is TGTGCCTGGAGTGGGCTAGCGGGAGGACGAGATACGCAGTATTTT.

The table lists this clone with a few counts. The chain employs TRBV11-2 and TRBJ1-1, with a possible D match to TRBD1 (5 bases). The CDR3 runs to 13 residues. Trimming shortened V by 0 bases and J by 6 bases, and 8 bases separated the two germline ends. Germline V CDR1 and CDR2: SGHAT, FQNNGV. CDR3 region: CASSLEGRSEAFF. For the CDR3, the DNA is TGTGCCAGCAGCTTAGAGGGGCGGTCTGAAGCTTTCTTT.

The J gene is TRBJ2-1, the V gene TRBV5-4, with a tentative D call TRBD1 (5 bases). The CDR3 totals 16 residues. V lost 0 bases and J 0 bases, leaving 10 bases between the germline ends. Germline CDR1 SGHNT, CDR2 YYREEE (reference sequence). The CDR3 DNA reads as TGTGCCAGCAGCTTGGGGGGCCCGAGCTCCTACAATGAGCAGTTCTTC. It encodes CASSLGGPSSYNEQFF. Full variable domain (rest looked up from reference TRBV5-4 and TRBJ2-1): ETGVTQSPTHLIKTRGQQVTLRCSSQSGHNTVSWYQQALGQGPQFIFQYYREEENGRGNFPPRFSGLQFPNYSSELNVNALELDDSALYLCASSLGGPSSYNEQFFGPGTRLTVL.